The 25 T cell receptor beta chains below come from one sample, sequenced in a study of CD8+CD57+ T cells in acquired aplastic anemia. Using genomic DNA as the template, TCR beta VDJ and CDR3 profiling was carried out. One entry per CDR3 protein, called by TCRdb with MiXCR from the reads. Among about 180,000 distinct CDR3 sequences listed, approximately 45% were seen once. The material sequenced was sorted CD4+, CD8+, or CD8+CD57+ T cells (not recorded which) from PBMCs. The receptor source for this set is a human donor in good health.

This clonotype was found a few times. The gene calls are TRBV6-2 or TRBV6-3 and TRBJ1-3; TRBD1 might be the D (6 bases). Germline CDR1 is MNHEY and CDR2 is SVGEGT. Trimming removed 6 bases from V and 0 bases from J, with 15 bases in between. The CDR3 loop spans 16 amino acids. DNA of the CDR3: TGTGCCAGCAGGCCACCCGGGGACAACTCTGGAAACACCATATATTTT. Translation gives CASRPPGDNSGNTIYF.

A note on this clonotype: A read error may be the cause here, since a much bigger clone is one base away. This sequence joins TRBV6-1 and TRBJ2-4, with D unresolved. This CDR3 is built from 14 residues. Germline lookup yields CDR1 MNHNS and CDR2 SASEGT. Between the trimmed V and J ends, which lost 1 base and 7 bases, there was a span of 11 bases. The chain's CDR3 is CASSEGLQANIQYF. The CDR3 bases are TGTGCCAGCAGTGAAGGGCTGCAAGCGAACATTCAGTACTTC.

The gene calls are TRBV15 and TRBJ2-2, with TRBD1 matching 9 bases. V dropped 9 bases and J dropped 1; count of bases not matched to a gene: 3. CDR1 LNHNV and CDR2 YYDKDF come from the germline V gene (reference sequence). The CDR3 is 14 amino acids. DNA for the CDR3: TGTGCCACTTGGGGACAGGGGAACACCGGGGAGCTGTTTTTT. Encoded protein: CATWGQGNTGELFF.

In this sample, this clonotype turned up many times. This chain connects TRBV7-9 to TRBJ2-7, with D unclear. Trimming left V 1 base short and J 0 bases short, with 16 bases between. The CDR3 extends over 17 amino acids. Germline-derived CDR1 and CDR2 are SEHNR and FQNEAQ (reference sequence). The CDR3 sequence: CASSLVRSSGGSYEQYF. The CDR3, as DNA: TGTGCCAGCAGCTTAGTTAGGTCATCAGGCGGCTCCTACGAGCAGTACTTC.

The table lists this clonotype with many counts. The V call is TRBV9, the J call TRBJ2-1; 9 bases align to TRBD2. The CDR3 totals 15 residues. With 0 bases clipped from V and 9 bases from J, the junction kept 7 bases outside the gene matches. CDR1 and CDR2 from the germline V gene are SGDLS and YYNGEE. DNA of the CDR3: TGTGCCAGCAGCGTAGGAATAGCGGGAGAGTCTGAGCAGTTCTTC. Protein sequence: CASSVGIAGESEQFF.

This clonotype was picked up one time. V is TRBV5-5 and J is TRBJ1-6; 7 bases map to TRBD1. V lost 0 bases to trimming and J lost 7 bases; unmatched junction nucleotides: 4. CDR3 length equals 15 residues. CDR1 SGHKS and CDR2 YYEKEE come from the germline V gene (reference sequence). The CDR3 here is CASSLVAGGNSPLHF. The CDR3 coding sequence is TGTGCCAGCAGCTTGGTGGCAGGGGGGAATTCACCCCTCCACTTT.

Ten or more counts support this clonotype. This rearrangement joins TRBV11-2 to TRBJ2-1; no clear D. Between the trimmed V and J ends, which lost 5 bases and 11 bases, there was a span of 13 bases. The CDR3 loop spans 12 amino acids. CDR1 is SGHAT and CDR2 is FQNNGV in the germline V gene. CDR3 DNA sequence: TGTGCCAGCAGCAACGGACGAGGACAGCAGTTCTTC. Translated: CASSNGRGQQFF.

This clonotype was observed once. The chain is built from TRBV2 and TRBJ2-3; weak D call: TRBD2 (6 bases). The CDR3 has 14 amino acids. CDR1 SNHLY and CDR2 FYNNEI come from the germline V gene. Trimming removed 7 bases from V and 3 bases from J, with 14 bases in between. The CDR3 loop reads CASKQETRTDTQYF. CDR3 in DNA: TGTGCCAGCAAACAAGAGACTAGGACAGATACGCAGTATTTT.

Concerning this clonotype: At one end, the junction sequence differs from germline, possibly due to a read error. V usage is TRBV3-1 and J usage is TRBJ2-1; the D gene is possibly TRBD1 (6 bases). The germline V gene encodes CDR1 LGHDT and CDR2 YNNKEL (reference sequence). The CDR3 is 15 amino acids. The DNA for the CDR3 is TGTGCCAGCAGCCTTACAGGGCGACCTTACAGTGAGCAGTTCTTC. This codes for CASSLTGRPYSEQFF.

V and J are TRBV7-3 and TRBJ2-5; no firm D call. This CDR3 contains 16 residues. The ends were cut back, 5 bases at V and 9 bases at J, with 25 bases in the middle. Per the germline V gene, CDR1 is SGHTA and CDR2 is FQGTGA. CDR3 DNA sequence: TGTGCCAGCAGCCAAGACGCGCCTCGGGTTGGTTCGCCCCAGTACTTC. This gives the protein CASSQDAPRVGSPQYF.

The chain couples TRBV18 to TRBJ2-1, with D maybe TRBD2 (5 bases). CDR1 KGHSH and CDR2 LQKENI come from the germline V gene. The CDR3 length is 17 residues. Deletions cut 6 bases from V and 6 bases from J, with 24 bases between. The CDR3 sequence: CASSQIQLGLSFNEQFF. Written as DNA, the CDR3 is TGTGCCAGCTCGCAGATTCAACTAGGTCTGAGTTTCAATGAGCAGTTCTTC.

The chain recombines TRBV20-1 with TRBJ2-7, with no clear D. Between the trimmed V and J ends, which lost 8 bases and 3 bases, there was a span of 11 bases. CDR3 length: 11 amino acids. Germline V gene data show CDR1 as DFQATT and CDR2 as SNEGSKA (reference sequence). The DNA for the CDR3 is TGCAGTTACTCTTACAGCTACGAGCAGTACTTC. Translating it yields CSYSYSYEQYF.

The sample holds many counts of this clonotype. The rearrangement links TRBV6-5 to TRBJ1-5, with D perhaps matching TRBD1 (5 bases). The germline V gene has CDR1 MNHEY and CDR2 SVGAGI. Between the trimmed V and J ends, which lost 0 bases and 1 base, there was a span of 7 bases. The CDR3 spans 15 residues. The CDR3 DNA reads TGTGCCAGCAGTTACTCGGGGGGGAGCAATCAGCCCCAGCATTTT. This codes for CASSYSGGSNQPQHF.

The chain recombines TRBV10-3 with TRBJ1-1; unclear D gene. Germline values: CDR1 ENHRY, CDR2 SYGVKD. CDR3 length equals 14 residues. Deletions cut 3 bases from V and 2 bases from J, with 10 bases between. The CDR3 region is CAISDGKQNTEAFF. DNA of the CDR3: TGTGCCATCAGTGATGGCAAGCAAAACACTGAAGCTTTCTTT.

The CDR3 here is CASSFSDYGYTF. In DNA, the CDR3 is TGTGCCAGCAGCTTCTCGGATTATGGCTACACCTTC. This chain links TRBV7-9 with TRBJ1-2; D remains unclear. This CDR3 has 12 amino acids. Between the trimmed V and J ends, which lost 3 bases and 5 bases, there was a span of 7 bases. Germline V gene data show CDR1 as SEHNR and CDR2 as FQNEAQ (reference sequence).

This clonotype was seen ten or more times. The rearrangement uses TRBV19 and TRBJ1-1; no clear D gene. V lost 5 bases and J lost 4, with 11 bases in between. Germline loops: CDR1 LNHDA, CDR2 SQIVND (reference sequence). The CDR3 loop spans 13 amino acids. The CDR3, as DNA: TGTGCCAGTAGTCGACGGGGTCTCACTGAAGCTTTCTTT. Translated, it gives CASSRRGLTEAFF.

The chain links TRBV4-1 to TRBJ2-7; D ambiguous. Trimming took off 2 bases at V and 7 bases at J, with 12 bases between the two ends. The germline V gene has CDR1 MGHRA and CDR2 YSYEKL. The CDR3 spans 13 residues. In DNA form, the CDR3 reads TGCGCCAGCAGCCAAAGCCTGTCCGGGGAGCAGTACTTC. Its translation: CASSQSLSGEQYF.

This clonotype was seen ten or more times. CDR3 coding DNA: TGTGCCAGTAGTACCACCCTCGTCTCAGCGGGAGTCCGCAATGAGCAGTTCTTC. Translated: CASSTTLVSAGVRNEQFF. The genes are TRBV19 and TRBJ2-1; 8 bases line up with TRBD2. The CDR3 totals 18 residues. The ends lost 4 bases at V and 6 bases at J; junction bases unmatched: 17. The germline V gene has CDR1 LNHDA and CDR2 SQIVND (reference sequence).

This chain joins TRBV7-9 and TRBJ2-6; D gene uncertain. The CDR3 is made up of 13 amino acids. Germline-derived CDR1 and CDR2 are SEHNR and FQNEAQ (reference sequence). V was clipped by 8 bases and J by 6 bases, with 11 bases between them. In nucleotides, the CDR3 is TGTGCCAGCGGCCAGTTTGAGGCCAACGTCCTGACTTTC. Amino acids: CASGQFEANVLTF.

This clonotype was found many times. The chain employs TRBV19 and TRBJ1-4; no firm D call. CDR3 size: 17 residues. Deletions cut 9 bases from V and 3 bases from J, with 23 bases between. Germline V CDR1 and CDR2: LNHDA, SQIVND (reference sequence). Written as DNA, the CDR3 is TGTGCCAGCCGCCGGTCCGCCCGGCCACAAGCTAATGAAAAACTGTTTTTT. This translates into CASRRSARPQANEKLFF. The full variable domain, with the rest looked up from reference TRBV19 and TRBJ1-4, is DGGITQSPKYLFRKEGQNVTLSCEQNLNHDAMYWYRQDPGQGLRLIYYSQIVNDFQKGDIAEGYSVSREKKESFPLTVTSAQKNPTAFYLCASRRSARPQANEKLFFGSGTQLSVL.

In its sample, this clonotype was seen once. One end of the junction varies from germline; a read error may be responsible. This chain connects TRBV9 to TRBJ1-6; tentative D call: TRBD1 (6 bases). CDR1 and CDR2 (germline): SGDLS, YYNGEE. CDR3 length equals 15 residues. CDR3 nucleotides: TGTGCCACCAGCAGAGGAAGGGGGGTCGAATCACCCCTCCACTTT. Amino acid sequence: CATSRGRGVESPLHF.

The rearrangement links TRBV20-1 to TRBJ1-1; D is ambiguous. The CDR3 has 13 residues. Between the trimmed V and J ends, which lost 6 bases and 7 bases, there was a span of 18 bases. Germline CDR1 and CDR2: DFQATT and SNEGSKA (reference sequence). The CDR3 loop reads CSAKRESLYEAFF. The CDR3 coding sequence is TGCAGTGCAAAGAGGGAGTCCCTATATGAAGCTTTCTTT.

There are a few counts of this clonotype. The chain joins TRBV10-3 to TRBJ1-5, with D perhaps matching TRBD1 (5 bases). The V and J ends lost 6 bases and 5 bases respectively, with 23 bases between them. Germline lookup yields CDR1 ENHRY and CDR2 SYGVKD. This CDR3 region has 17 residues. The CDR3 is CAISAGFGEYWDQPQHF. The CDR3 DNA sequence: TGTGCCATCAGCGCAGGGTTCGGCGAGTATTGGGATCAGCCCCAGCATTTT.

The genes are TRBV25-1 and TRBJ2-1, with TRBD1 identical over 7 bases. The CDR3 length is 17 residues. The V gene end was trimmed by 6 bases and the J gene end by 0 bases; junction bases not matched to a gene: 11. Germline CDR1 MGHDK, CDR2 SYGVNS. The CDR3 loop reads CASSLESTGSSYNEQFF. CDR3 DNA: TGTGCCAGCAGCTTAGAGTCGACAGGGAGCTCCTACAATGAGCAGTTCTTC.

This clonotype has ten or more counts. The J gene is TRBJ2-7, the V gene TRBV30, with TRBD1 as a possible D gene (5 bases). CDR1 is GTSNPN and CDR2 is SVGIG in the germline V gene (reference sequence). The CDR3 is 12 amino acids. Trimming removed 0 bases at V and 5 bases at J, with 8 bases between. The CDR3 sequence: CAWSVSGNEQYF. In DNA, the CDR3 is TGTGCCTGGAGTGTATCAGGGAACGAGCAGTACTTC.